The 19 T cell receptor beta chains below all came from one sample that was sequenced in a study of blood T cell repertoires in COVID-19. Assay used: immunoSEQ multiplex PCR; TCRdb lists only in-frame clones, some missing. The repertoire includes approximately 400,000 clones, over 80% of them detected once, and approximately 5% sits in the top ten. The specimen was PBMCs or T cells enriched from blood (not recorded which). These receptors were taken from a woman in her fifties or sixties who had recovered from COVID-19.

Only a few counts were recorded for this clone. J is TRBJ2-2 and V is TRBV5-4; 9 positions agree with TRBD1. Germline trimming cut 4 bases from V and 5 bases from J; bases unmatched to any gene: 6. The germline V gene has CDR1 SGHNT and CDR2 YYREEE (reference sequence). The CDR3 is 15 residues long. CDR3 in DNA: TGTGCCAGCAGCCCCGGGACAGGGAAAACCGGGGAGCTGTTTTTT. This codes for CASSPGTGKTGELFF.

The chain joins TRBV2 to TRBJ1-1; a possible D gene is TRBD1 (5 bases). From germline, CDR1 is SNHLY and CDR2 FYNNEI. Trimming took off 4 bases at V and 6 bases at J, with 12 bases between the two ends. The CDR3 has 13 residues. Here the CDR3 reads CASSVEWDSEAFF. The CDR3 DNA reads TGTGCCAGCAGTGTAGAATGGGACTCTGAAGCTTTCTTT.

This clone was seen just once. J is TRBJ2-2 and V is TRBV9; 8 positions agree with TRBD2. The CDR3 spans 17 residues. Germline CDR1 SGDLS, CDR2 YYNGEE. With 0 bases clipped from V and 0 bases from J, the junction kept 4 bases outside the gene matches. The DNA of the CDR3 is TGTGCCAGCAGCGTAGATGGGGGACTAGCGAACACCGGGGAGCTGTTTTTT. This encodes CASSVDGGLANTGELFF. Full variable domain (outside the CDR3, taken from reference TRBV9 and TRBJ2-2): DSGVTQTPKHLITATGQRVTLRCSPRSGDLSVYWYQQSLDQGLQFLIQYYNGEERAKGNILERFSAQQFPDLHSELNLSSLELGDSALYFCASSVDGGLANTGELFFGEGSRLTVL.

The rearrangement links TRBV5-5 to TRBJ2-7; TRBD2 aligns across 10 bases. This CDR3 region has 16 residues. V lost 0 bases and J lost 6; bases outside the gene matches: 9. Germline CDR1 and CDR2: SGHKS and YYEKEE (reference sequence). CDR3 bases: TGTGCCAGCAGCTTGGGGCTAGCGGGAGTACTAAGCGAGCAGTACTTC. Translating gives CASSLGLAGVLSEQYF. Full variable domain (outside the CDR3, taken from reference TRBV5-5 and TRBJ2-7): DAGVTQSPTHLIKTRGQQVTLRCSPISGHKSVSWYQQVLGQGPQFIFQYYEKEERGRGNFPDRFSARQFPNYSSELNVNALLLGDSALYLCASSLGLAGVLSEQYFGPGTRLTVT.

The chain links TRBV7-2 to TRBJ2-7; D ambiguous. CDR1 and CDR2 from the germline V gene are SGHTA and FQGNSA. Trimming took 5 bases from V and 2 from J, leaving 13 bases between them. This CDR3 comprises 14 residues. CDR3 in amino acids: CASSRPAVPYEQYF. As DNA, the CDR3 is TGTGCCAGCAGCCGGCCGGCGGTACCCTACGAGCAGTACTTC.

The V call is TRBV5-6, the J call TRBJ1-1; the D gene is possibly TRBD1 (5 bases). Between the trimmed V and J ends, which lost 3 bases and 4 bases, there was a span of 16 bases. The CDR3 runs 15 residues. Germline CDR1 reads SGHDT; CDR2 reads YYEEEE. The CDR3 nucleotides are TGTGCCAGCAGCTCAATAGGGGCAGTGGGCACTGAAGCTTTCTTT. Translation gives CASSSIGAVGTEAFF.

This chain links TRBV6-5 with TRBJ2-1; D unresolved. V was clipped by 8 bases and J by 3 bases, with 14 bases between them. The CDR3 length is 14 residues. Germline V gene lookup returns CDR1 MNHEY and CDR2 SVGAGI. For the CDR3, the DNA is TGTGCCAGCTCGATGTCAACGGGCTACAATGAGCAGTTCTTC. It is translated as CASSMSTGYNEQFF.

This chain links TRBV9 with TRBJ1-2; 8 bases map to TRBD1. The CDR3 is 15 amino acids. Germline V gene lookup returns CDR1 SGDLS and CDR2 YYNGEE. Germline trimming cut 0 bases from V and 8 bases from J; bases unmatched to any gene: 9. CDR3 sequence: CASSVGTGGNSGYTF. The CDR3, as DNA: TGTGCCAGCAGCGTAGGAACAGGGGGTAATAGCGGCTACACCTTC.

The chain links TRBV6-5 to TRBJ1-2; 7 nucleotides align to TRBD1. Losses at the gene ends were 6 bases for V and 8 bases for J; bases not matched to a gene: 12. From germline, CDR1 is MNHEY and CDR2 SVGAGI. This CDR3 spans 14 amino acids. As DNA, the CDR3 is TGTGCCAGCAGCTGGACAGGATTTGAGGAGGGCTACACCTTC. As protein: CASSWTGFEEGYTF.

This clone appeared once. The rearrangement joins TRBV2 to TRBJ1-6; 8 bases fit TRBD1. After removal of 5 bases from V and 15 bases from J, the junction contained 3 bases not matched to a gene. This CDR3 spans 11 amino acids. Per germline, CDR1 SNHLY and CDR2 FYNNEI. This chain's CDR3 is CASSRDRSLHF. In DNA form, the CDR3 reads TGTGCCAGCAGTAGGGACAGGAGCCTCCACTTT.

This chain joins TRBV7-9 and TRBJ1-3, with no clear D. Germline assignment: CDR1 SEHNR and CDR2 FQNEAQ (reference sequence). Between the trimmed V and J ends, which lost 2 bases and 0 bases, there was a span of 8 bases. The CDR3 spans 15 residues. CDR3 loop: CASSLHSLSGNTIYF. For the CDR3, the DNA is TGTGCCAGCAGCTTACACAGCCTCTCTGGAAACACCATATATTTT.

This rearrangement joins TRBV7-2 to TRBJ1-1; the match to TRBD1 covers 7 bases. CDR1 is SGHTA, CDR2 FQGNSA, per germline. This CDR3 region has 15 residues. Trimming removed 3 bases from V and 7 bases from J; junction bases left unmatched: 11. This CDR3 reads CASSLSYGQVIEAFF. CDR3 DNA: TGTGCCAGCAGCTTGAGTTACGGACAGGTAATTGAAGCTTTCTTT.

The chain recombines TRBV27 with TRBJ2-2; 8 bases match TRBD1. From germline, CDR1 is MNHEY and CDR2 SMNVEV (reference sequence). The CDR3 sequence is 17 residues long. V was clipped by 6 bases and J by 7 bases; unmatched bases: 16. CDR3 amino acids: CASSSRLQGAQNGELFF. CDR3 DNA: TGTGCCAGCAGCTCCCGCCTCCAGGGGGCGCAAAACGGGGAGCTGTTTTTT.

DNA of the CDR3: TGCGCCAGCAGCCTACGACAGGGGGCGTACGAGCAGTACTTC. Its protein product is CASSLRQGAYEQYF. The rearrangement joins TRBV4-3 to TRBJ2-7; 10 nucleotides align to TRBD1. V was clipped by 4 bases and J by 4 bases; unmatched bases: 4. Per the germline V gene, CDR1 is LGHNA and CDR2 is YSLEER. The length of the CDR3 is 14 residues.

The chain joins TRBV19 to TRBJ1-2; 9 positions agree with TRBD1. V shed 0 bases and J 0 bases; nucleotides not matched to a gene: 2. The CDR3 is 16 residues long. Germline assignment: CDR1 LNHDA and CDR2 SQIVND (reference sequence). CDR3 sequence reads: CASSIDRQGANYGYTF. CDR3 sequence (DNA): TGTGCCAGTAGTATAGATCGACAGGGGGCTAACTATGGCTACACCTTC.

This clone showed up just a few times. The CDR3 coding sequence is TGTGCCAGCAGCTTTGACAGGGAGAGAGCTTCACCCCTCCACTTT. It codes for CASSFDRERASPLHF. The chain joins TRBV7-8 to TRBJ1-6; 7 bases line up with TRBD1. The length of the CDR3 is 15 residues. J was trimmed by 9 bases and V by 3 bases; bases with no gene match: 8. Germline values: CDR1 SGHVS, CDR2 FQNEAQ.

Only a few counts were recorded for this clone. At one of its ends the junction is not consistent with the germline gene, which may arise from a read error. This sequence joins TRBV7-9 and TRBJ2-4; 8 bases align to TRBD2. This CDR3 is 14 amino acids long. Germline CDR1 is SEHNR and CDR2 is FQNEAQ (reference sequence). CDR3 DNA: TGTGCCAGCAGCGCCGGACTAGCCGAAAACATTCAGTACTTC. This gives the protein CASSAGLAENIQYF.

DNA of the CDR3: TGTGCCAGCAGCTTAGTCGGGACAGCCTATGGCTACACCTTC. It yields the protein CASSLVGTAYGYTF. The chain joins TRBV7-2 to TRBJ1-2; 7 bases match TRBD1. The trim removed 1 base at V and 4 bases at J, leaving 3 bases unmatched. Germline V gene data show CDR1 as SGHTA and CDR2 as FQGNSA. This CDR3 has 14 residues.

The CDR3 nucleotides are TGCGCCAGCAGCTTGGGGGGGACAGACGTCACCGGGGAGCTGTTTTTT. Residues: CASSLGGTDVTGELFF. The V call is TRBV5-1, the J call TRBJ2-2; 7 bases align to TRBD1. This CDR3 is built from 16 residues. J was trimmed by 4 bases and V by 0 bases; bases with no gene match: 6. Germline V CDR1 and CDR2: SGHRS, YFSETQ.